A single sample gave rise to the 24 T cell receptor beta chains below, sequenced in a study of cytomegalovirus exposure and HLA in healthy donors. Both 60 Vbeta primers and 13 Jbeta primers went into the PCR. The assay was immunoSEQ multiplex PCR, and TCRdb's table has in-frame clones only and misses some. The sample consists of about 160,000 clones, roughly four fifths of them appearing once. Sample: PBMCs. The receptor set was obtained from a woman aged 18-29 years in good health and CMV-seronegative.

V and J are TRBV9 and TRBJ2-2; weak D call: TRBD2 (7 bases). V lost 3 bases and J lost 4, with 13 bases in between. The CDR3 totals 15 residues. The germline V gene has CDR1 SGDLS and CDR2 YYNGEE. The DNA for the CDR3 is TGTGCCAGCAGCGCGCGGGGAGGGGGCACCGGGGAGCTGTTTTTT. The encoded protein is CASSARGGGTGELFF.

The gene calls are TRBV9 and TRBJ1-1; TRBD1 is a possible D gene (6 bases). The CDR3 is made up of 15 amino acids. Germline V gene lookup returns CDR1 SGDLS and CDR2 YYNGEE. The ends were cut back, 0 bases at V and 3 bases at J, with 12 bases in the middle. CDR3 DNA: TGTGCCAGCAGCGTAGGAGGGAGGGGGTACACTGAAGCTTTCTTT. Translated, it gives CASSVGGRGYTEAFF.

The rearrangement links TRBV10-2 to TRBJ2-5, with a weak D call TRBD1 (5 bases). Germline V gene lookup returns CDR1 WSHSY and CDR2 SAAADI. CDR3 length: 14 residues. V was cut by 6 bases and J by 14 bases, with 25 bases left in between. The CDR3 coding sequence is TGCGCCAGCAGAAGTTTTATAAACAGGCAATGGGTATACTTC. It is translated as CASRSFINRQWVYF.

The chain recombines TRBV25-1 with TRBJ2-1; a weak D match, TRBD2 (5 bases). V lost 4 bases to trimming and J lost 6 bases, with 22 bases between them. CDR3 size: 17 residues. CDR1 MGHDK and CDR2 SYGVNS come from the germline V gene. For the CDR3, the DNA is TGTGCCAGCAGTGGGCCCGGGGTAGGGAATTCTGCCAATGAGCAGTTCTTC. It is translated as CASSGPGVGNSANEQFF.

This clone occurred once. V and J are TRBV28 and TRBJ1-4; D remains unclear. The germline V gene encodes CDR1 MDHEN and CDR2 SYDVKM. The ends were cut back, 6 bases at V and 0 bases at J, with 11 bases in the middle. The CDR3 sequence is 15 residues long. CDR3 residues: CASSGGPATNEKLFF. The CDR3 region has the DNA TGTGCCAGCAGCGGAGGCCCAGCAACTAATGAAAAACTGTTTTTT.

This CDR3 is CASSPSESYEQYF. CDR3 coding DNA: TGTGCCAGCTCACCCAGTGAATCGTACGAGCAGTACTTC. V and J are TRBV18 and TRBJ2-7; D not resolved. The CDR3 has 13 residues. Trimming shortened V by 3 bases and J by 4 bases, and 10 bases separated the two germline ends. Per germline, CDR1 KGHSH and CDR2 LQKENI. Supplemented by reference TRBV18 and TRBJ2-7, the full variable domain reads NAGVMQNPRHLVRRRGQEARLRCSPMKGHSHVYWYRQLPEEGLKFMVYLQKENIIDESGMPKERFSAEFPKEGPSILRIQQVVRGDSAAYFCASSPSESYEQYFGPGTRLTVT.

The chain uses TRBV5-1 and TRBJ1-4; the match to TRBD1 covers 8 bases. Germline CDR1 and CDR2: SGHRS and YFSETQ. The CDR3 loop spans 18 amino acids. V lost 7 bases, J lost 0 bases, and 14 bases stayed unmatched. CDR3 protein: CASRTGKGTPATNEKLFF. The DNA for the CDR3 is TGCGCCAGCCGGACAGGGAAGGGTACCCCTGCAACTAATGAAAAACTGTTTTTT.

This clone was counted once. V and J are TRBV5-1 and TRBJ1-3; D may be TRBD1 (5 bases). The CDR3 runs 14 residues. Trimming cost V 6 bases and J 0 bases, with 10 bases left between them. The V gene's germline CDR1 is SGHRS and CDR2 YFSETQ. CDR3 DNA sequence: TGCGCCAGCACCTCCGACAGCTCTGGAAACACCATATATTTT. This codes for CASTSDSSGNTIYF.

The chain couples TRBV6-5 to TRBJ1-5; possibly TRBD1 for D (5 bases). V was clipped by 10 bases and J by 7 bases, with 23 bases between them. CDR1 and CDR2 from the germline V gene are MNHEY and SVGAGI. This CDR3 has 15 amino acids. Here the CDR3 DNA reads TGTGCCACCGCCCCGGGGGGAAGAGGGCAGCAGCCCCAGCATTTT. Protein product: CATAPGGRGQQPQHF.

Only a few counts were recorded for this clone. The CDR3 bases are TGTGCCAGCAGTGGCTCCGGGACAGGGGCCTACGAGCAGTACTTC. Translating it yields CASSGSGTGAYEQYF. The chain uses TRBV25-1 and TRBJ2-7; 10 nucleotides agree with TRBD1. V dropped 4 bases and J dropped 2; count of bases not matched to a gene: 5. This CDR3 is 15 amino acids long. Germline CDR1 reads MGHDK; CDR2 reads SYGVNS.

The chain has TRBV19 and TRBJ2-1, with 8 bases fitting TRBD2. The CDR3 extends over 15 amino acids. Germline CDR1 and CDR2: LNHDA and SQIVND (reference sequence). The trim removed 2 bases at V and 6 bases at J, leaving 6 bases unmatched. CDR3: CASSIYGLAINEQFF. The DNA of the CDR3 is TGTGCCAGTAGTATATATGGACTAGCAATCAATGAGCAGTTCTTC.

For this clone: Other DNA sequences of this sample code for an identical CDR3. The rearrangement links TRBV9 to TRBJ2-2; TRBD2 matches at 7 bases. Germline CDR1 reads SGDLS; CDR2 reads YYNGEE. The length of the CDR3 is 14 residues. Trimming cost V 0 bases and J 4 bases; bases outside gene matches: 0. In DNA form, the CDR3 reads TGTGCCAGCAGCGTAGCGGGGGGCACCGGGGAGCTGTTTTTT. This sequence encodes CASSVAGGTGELFF.

The V call is TRBV5-5, the J call TRBJ2-1; the match to TRBD1 covers 9 bases. V shed 4 bases, J shed 2 bases, and the junction held 7 bases outside the gene matches. The germline V gene has CDR1 SGHKS and CDR2 YYEKEE (reference sequence). The CDR3 runs 16 residues. CDR3 in DNA: TGTGCCAGCAGCCTCCGCGGGGACAGGGCCTACAATGAGCAGTTCTTC. As protein: CASSLRGDRAYNEQFF.

This chain joins TRBV11-2 and TRBJ2-4; perhaps TRBD2 as D (6 bases). The germline V gene encodes CDR1 SGHAT and CDR2 FQNNGV. The CDR3 loop spans 16 amino acids. The V gene lost 1 base and the J gene lost 1 base, with 11 bases spanning the gap. The CDR3 DNA reads as TGTGCCAGCAGCTTAGTCCTAGCGAATGCCAAAAACATTCAGTACTTC. Protein product: CASSLVLANAKNIQYF.

V is TRBV7-3 and J is TRBJ1-2; 8 bases agree with TRBD1. The CDR3 extends over 15 amino acids. Unmatched junction bases numbered 12, after V lost 3 bases and J lost 9 bases. Germline loops: CDR1 SGHTA, CDR2 FQGTGA. The CDR3 region is CASSFNPDREGSYTF. CDR3 DNA: TGTGCCAGCAGCTTTAACCCGGACAGGGAAGGTAGCTACACCTTC.

The CDR3, as DNA: TGTGCCAGCAGTTCACAGGGGGCGATTAGCACAGATACGCAGTATTTT. Residues: CASSSQGAISTDTQYF. The V call is TRBV6-5, the J call TRBJ2-3, with 9 bases aligning to TRBD1. The CDR3 is made up of 16 amino acids. The ends lost 4 bases at V and 0 bases at J; junction bases unmatched: 5. Germline loops: CDR1 MNHEY, CDR2 SVGAGI.

Of note for this clone: The sample carries other DNA sequences with the same CDR3. The V and J genes are TRBV9 and TRBJ1-5, with TRBD1 as a possible D gene (5 bases). CDR3 length: 14 residues. Trimming cost V 4 bases and J 1 base, with 9 bases left between them. Germline V CDR1 and CDR2: SGDLS, YYNGEE. The CDR3 sequence: CASSPRDSNQPQHF. The CDR3 DNA sequence: TGTGCCAGCAGCCCGCGGGACAGCAATCAGCCCCAGCATTTT.

This sequence joins TRBV5-6 and TRBJ2-1, with D possibly TRBD2 on 5 matching bases. This CDR3 is 14 amino acids long. V was cut by 0 bases and J by 4 bases, with 8 bases left in between. Looked up from germline, CDR1 is SGHDT and CDR2 is YYEEEE. The DNA for the CDR3 is TGTGCCAGCAGCTTGGCGGGGATTTACAATGAGCAGTTCTTC. Translating it yields CASSLAGIYNEQFF.

The V gene is TRBV7-8, the J gene TRBJ2-3, with TRBD2 matching over 9 bases. The germline gives CDR1 SGHVS, CDR2 FQNEAQ. V lost 3 bases, J lost 8 bases, and 12 bases stayed unmatched. The length of the CDR3 is 16 residues. In nucleotides, the CDR3 is TGTGCCAGCAGCTTTCGGTCGCGGGAGGGCCTCGGTACGCAGTATTTT. This gives the protein CASSFRSREGLGTQYF.

The gene calls are TRBV5-1 and TRBJ2-7; 7 bases agree with TRBD2. CDR1 is SGHRS, CDR2 YFSETQ, per germline. The CDR3 consists of 19 residues. V lost 2 bases, J lost 0 bases, and 17 bases stayed unmatched. In nucleotides, the CDR3 is TGCGCCAGCAGCTTCGCACCCTTGAGAAGCGGGACTACCTCCTACGAGCAGTACTTC. Amino acids: CASSFAPLRSGTTSYEQYF.

The rearrangement joins TRBV10-2 to TRBJ1-6; D unresolved. CDR1 WSHSY and CDR2 SAAADI come from the germline V gene. The CDR3 runs 15 residues. The V gene lost 2 bases and the J gene lost 7 bases, with 12 bases spanning the gap. CDR3 amino acids: CASSEVSQANSPLHF. DNA for the CDR3: TGCGCCAGCAGTGAGGTGTCGCAGGCCAATTCACCCCTCCACTTT.

This chain links TRBV14 with TRBJ1-2, with D maybe TRBD1 (5 bases). CDR1 is SGHDN, CDR2 FVKESK, per germline. CDR3 length: 15 residues. V was cut by 4 bases and J by 3 bases, with 15 bases left in between. The CDR3 protein is CASSPVRTPYYGYTF. The CDR3 DNA sequence: TGTGCCAGCAGCCCGGTCAGGACACCTTACTATGGCTACACCTTC.

This CDR3 reads CASSVTQGQGGGYTF. The CDR3 nucleotides are TGTGCCAGCAGCGTAACCCAGGGGCAGGGTGGTGGCTACACCTTC. The genes are TRBV9 and TRBJ1-2; tentative D call: TRBD1 (6 bases). CDR1 is SGDLS, CDR2 YYNGEE, per germline. The CDR3 is 15 amino acids. The ends were cut back, 1 base at V and 7 bases at J, with 17 bases in the middle.

CDR3 nucleotide sequence: TGCGCCAGCACGTTAAGGCCCTATGCGGGAGGGGTAGGAGAGACCCAGTACTTC. Translating it yields CASTLRPYAGGVGETQYF. This chain joins TRBV5-1 and TRBJ2-5, with 9 bases aligning to TRBD2. V gave up 6 bases and J gave up 4 bases; unmatched junction bases: 19. The CDR3 runs to 18 residues. Per the germline V gene, CDR1 is SGHRS and CDR2 is YFSETQ.